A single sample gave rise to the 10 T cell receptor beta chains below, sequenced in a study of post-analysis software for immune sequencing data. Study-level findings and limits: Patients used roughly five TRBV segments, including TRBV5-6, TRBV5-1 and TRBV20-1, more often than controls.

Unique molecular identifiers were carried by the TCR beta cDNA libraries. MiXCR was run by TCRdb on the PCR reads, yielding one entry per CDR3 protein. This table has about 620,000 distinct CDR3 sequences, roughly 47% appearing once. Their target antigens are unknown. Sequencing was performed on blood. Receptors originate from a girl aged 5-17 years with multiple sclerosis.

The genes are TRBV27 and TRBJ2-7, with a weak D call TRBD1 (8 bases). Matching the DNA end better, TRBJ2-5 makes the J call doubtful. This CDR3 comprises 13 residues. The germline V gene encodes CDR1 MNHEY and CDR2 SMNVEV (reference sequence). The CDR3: CASRTGRAETQYF. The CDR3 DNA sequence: TGTGCCAGCCGGACAGGGAGGGCCGAGACCCAGTACTTC.

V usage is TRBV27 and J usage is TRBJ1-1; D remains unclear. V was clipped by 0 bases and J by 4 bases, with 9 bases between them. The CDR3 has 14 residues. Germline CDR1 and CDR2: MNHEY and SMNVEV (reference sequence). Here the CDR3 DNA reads TGTGCCAGCAGTTTATCGATCCAGGCCACTGAAGCTTTCTTT. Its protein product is CASSLSIQATEAFF.

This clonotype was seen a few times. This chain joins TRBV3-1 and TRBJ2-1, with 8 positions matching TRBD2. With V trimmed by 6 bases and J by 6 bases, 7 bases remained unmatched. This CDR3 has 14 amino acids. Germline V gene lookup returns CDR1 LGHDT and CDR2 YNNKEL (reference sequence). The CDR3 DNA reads TGTGCCAGCAGTGGACTAGCTTCCCTCAATGAGCAGTTCTTC. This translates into CASSGLASLNEQFF.

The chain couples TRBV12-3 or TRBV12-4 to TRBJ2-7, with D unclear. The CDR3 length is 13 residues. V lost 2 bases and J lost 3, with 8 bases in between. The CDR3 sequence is CASSLSFGYEQYF. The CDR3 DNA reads TGTGCCAGCAGTTTAAGCTTTGGCTACGAGCAGTACTTC.

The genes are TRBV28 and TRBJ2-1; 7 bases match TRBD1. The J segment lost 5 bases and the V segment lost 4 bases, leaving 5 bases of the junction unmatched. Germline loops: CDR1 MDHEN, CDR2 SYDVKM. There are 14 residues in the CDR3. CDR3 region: CASSYTGTDNEQFF. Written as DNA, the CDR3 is TGTGCCAGCAGTTATACCGGGACAGACAATGAGCAGTTCTTC.

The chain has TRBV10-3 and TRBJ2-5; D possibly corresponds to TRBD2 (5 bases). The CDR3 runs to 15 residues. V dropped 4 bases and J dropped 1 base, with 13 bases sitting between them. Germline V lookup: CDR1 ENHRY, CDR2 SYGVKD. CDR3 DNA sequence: TGTGCCATCAGTGGGGAGCCTAGACCCCAAGAGACCCAGTACTTC. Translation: CAISGEPRPQETQYF.

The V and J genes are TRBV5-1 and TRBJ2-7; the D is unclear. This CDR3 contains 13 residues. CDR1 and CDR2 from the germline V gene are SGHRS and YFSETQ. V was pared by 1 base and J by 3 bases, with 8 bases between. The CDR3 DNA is TGCGCCAGCAGCTTGTCGGACGGCTACGAGCAGTACTTC. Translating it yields CASSLSDGYEQYF.

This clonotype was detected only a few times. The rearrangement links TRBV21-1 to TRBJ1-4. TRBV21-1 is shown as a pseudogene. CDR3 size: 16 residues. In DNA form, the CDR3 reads TGTGCCAGCAGCAAAGTGAAGGCAGCAACTAATGAAAAACTGTTTTTT. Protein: CASSKVKAATNEKLFF.

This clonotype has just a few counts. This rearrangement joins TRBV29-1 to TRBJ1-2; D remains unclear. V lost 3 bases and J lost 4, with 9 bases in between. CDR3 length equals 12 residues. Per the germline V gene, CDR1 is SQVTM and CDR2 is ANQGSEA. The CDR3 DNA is TGCAGCGTTGAGTCTGTAACCTATGGCTACACCTTC. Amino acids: CSVESVTYGYTF. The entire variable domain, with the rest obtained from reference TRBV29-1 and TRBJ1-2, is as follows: SAVISQKPSRDICQRGTSLTIQCQVDSQVTMMFWYRQQPGQSLTLIATANQGSEATYESGFVIDKFPISRPNLTFSTLTVSNMSPEDSSIYLCSVESVTYGYTFGSGTRLTVV.

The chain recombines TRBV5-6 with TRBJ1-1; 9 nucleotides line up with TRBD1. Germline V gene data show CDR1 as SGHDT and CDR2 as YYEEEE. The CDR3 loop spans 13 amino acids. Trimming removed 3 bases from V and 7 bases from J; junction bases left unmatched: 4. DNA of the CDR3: TGTGCCAGCAGCTCCTGGACAGGGGTTGAAGCTTTCTTT. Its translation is CASSSWTGVEAFF.